The clone carrying this TCR beta chain was observed a handful of times. Primers: 60 Vbeta forward and 13 Jbeta reverse. Assay: immunoSEQ multiplex PCR; the TCRdb copy retains only in-frame clones and omits some. The data contain 150,000 to 200,000 clones, about 75% of them seen just once; the ten biggest clones take up approximately 3%. This sample was included in a study of cytomegalovirus exposure and HLA in healthy donors. This CDR3 spans 18 amino acids. V gave up 0 bases and J gave up 0 bases, with 16 bases separating them. Per germline, CDR1 SGDLS and CDR2 YYNGEE. The clonotype originates from a woman in her forties or fifties in good health and CMV-seropositive. The chain links TRBV9 to TRBJ2-1; TRBD2 is a possible D gene (5 bases). The sequenced sample was PBMCs. DNA for the CDR3: TGTGCCAGCAGCGTAGAGGACTCAGCCGAGAGCTCCTACAATGAGCAGTTCTTC. Translating gives CASSVEDSAESSYNEQFF. Variable domain in full (rest from reference TRBV9 and TRBJ2-1): DSGVTQTPKHLITATGQRVTLRCSPRSGDLSVYWYQQSLDQGLQFLIQYYNGEERAKGNILERFSAQQFPDLHSELNLSSLELGDSALYFCASSVEDSAESSYNEQFFGPGTRLTVL.